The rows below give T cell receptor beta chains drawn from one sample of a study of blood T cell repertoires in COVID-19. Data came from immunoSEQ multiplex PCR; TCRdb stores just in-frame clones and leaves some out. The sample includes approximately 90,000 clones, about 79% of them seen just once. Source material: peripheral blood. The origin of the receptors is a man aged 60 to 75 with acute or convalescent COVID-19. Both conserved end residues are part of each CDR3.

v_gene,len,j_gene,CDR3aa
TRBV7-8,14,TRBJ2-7,CASSFWTSSYEQYF
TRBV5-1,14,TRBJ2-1,CASSLVLSYNEQFF
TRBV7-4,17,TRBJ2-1,CASSRKSSGATYNEQFF
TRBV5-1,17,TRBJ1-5,CASSLDGQTFSNQPQHF
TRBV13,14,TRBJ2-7,CASSPKDRAYEQYF
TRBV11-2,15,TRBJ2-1,CASSLVSGAYNEQFF
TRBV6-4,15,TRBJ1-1,CASSDVGDINTEAFF
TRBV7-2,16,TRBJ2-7,CASSLAGGGPNYEQYF
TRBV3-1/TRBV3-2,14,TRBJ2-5,CASSQVGRQETQYF
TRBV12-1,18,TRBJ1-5,CASSFITDEDRIEQPQHF
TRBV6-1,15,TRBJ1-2,CASSEATGLDYGYTF
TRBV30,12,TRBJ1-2,CAGTGTGTGYTF
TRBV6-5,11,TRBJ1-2,CASEGQVGYTF
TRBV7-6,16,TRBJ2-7,CASSLGTGTGSYEQYF
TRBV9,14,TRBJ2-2,CASSPGGGTGELFF
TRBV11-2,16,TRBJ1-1,CASRPGRVIGDTEAFF
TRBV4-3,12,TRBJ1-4,CASSRTDEKLFF
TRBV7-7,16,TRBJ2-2,CASSLRSGGDTGELFF
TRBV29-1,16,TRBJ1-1,CSARGVMGALNTEAFF
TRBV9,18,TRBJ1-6,CASSQKQGVSSYNSPLHF
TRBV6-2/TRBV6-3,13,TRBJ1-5,CASSYIGSQPQHF
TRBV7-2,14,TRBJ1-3,CASSAGVPGNTIYF
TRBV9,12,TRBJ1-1,CASSVEGREAFF
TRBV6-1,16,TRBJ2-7,CASSETSGTWNYEQYF
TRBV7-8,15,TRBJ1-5,CASSPQGMGNQPQHF
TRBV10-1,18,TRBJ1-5,CASSESRAGHYSNQPQHF
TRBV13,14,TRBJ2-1,CASSFRDRGREQFF
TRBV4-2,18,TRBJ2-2,CASSPKDRGDANTGELFF
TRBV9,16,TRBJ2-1,CASSSGTGGGYNEQFF
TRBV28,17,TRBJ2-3,CASSPSGTSGGKDTQYF
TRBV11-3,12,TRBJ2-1,CASSSQGNEQFF
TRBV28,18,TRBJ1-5,CASSFPRRADRSNQPQHF
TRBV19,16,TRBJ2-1,CASQSLPGTGGNEQFF
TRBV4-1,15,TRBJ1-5,CASSPSEASNQPQHF
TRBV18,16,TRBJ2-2,CASSPLQGRSTGELFF
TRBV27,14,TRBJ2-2,CASSSQGAYGELFF
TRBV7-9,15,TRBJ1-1,CASSFPGTGRTEAFF